The rows below give T cell receptor beta chains drawn from one sample of a study of blood T cell repertoires in COVID-19. Sequencing was performed with immunoSEQ multiplex PCR; in TCRdb, only in-frame clones are kept and a portion is missing. The sample carries 87,000 or so clones, about nine tenths recorded once. The material sequenced was peripheral blood. These receptors were collected from a woman older than 75 with acute or convalescent COVID-19. Each CDR3 is given with its conserved first and last residue. A D gene is named only where the DNA matches it firmly. For some rows the clone size is stated as once, few or many, or as a class when expanded; others skip it.

clone_size: few
j_call: TRBJ2-2
d_call: TRBD1
v_call: TRBV6-2/TRBV6-3
cdr3_aa: CASSYGTGSLSYTGELFF
cdr3_nt: TGTGCCAGCAGTTACGGGACAGGTTCCCTATCCTACACCGGGGAGCTGTTTTTT

clone_size: -
j_call: TRBJ1-2
d_call: -
v_call: TRBV19
cdr3_aa: CASRRNYGYTF
cdr3_nt: TGTGCCAGTAGGAGAAACTATGGCTACACCTTC

clone_size: -
j_call: TRBJ1-2
d_call: TRBD1
v_call: TRBV19
cdr3_aa: CASTRRGQGTYWNGYTF
cdr3_nt: TGTGCCAGTACCAGACGGGGACAGGGAACGTATTGGAATGGCTACACCTTC

clone_size: -
j_call: TRBJ1-2
d_call: -
v_call: TRBV5-1
cdr3_aa: CASSNTGTNGYTF
cdr3_nt: TGCGCCAGCAGCAATACCGGGACAAATGGCTACACCTTC

clone_size: -
j_call: TRBJ2-7
d_call: -
v_call: TRBV9
cdr3_aa: CASSETTLSYEQYF
cdr3_nt: TGTGCCAGCAGCGAGACGACTTTGTCCTACGAGCAGTACTTC

clone_size: few
j_call: TRBJ1-1
d_call: -
v_call: TRBV11-2
cdr3_aa: CASSLVGTLNTEAFF
cdr3_nt: TGTGCCAGCAGCTTAGTAGGGACACTGAACACTGAAGCTTTCTTT

clone_size: -
j_call: TRBJ2-7
d_call: TRBD1
v_call: TRBV5-4
cdr3_aa: CASSVGTGYEQYF
cdr3_nt: TGTGCCAGCAGCGTTGGGACAGGGTACGAGCAGTACTTC

clone_size: -
j_call: TRBJ1-2
d_call: TRBD1
v_call: TRBV6-5
cdr3_aa: CASGYRTGADYGYTF
cdr3_nt: TGTGCCAGCGGATATCGGACAGGGGCGGACTATGGCTACACCTTC

clone_size: -
j_call: TRBJ1-3
d_call: TRBD1
v_call: TRBV7-6
cdr3_aa: CASSLAGTGHSGNTIYF
cdr3_nt: TGTGCCAGCAGCTTAGCCGGGACAGGGCACTCTGGAAACACCATATATTTT

clone_size: -
j_call: TRBJ1-1
d_call: -
v_call: TRBV7-2
cdr3_aa: CASSSPYGQNTEAFF
cdr3_nt: TGTGCCAGCAGCTCACCTTACGGACAGAACACTGAAGCTTTCTTT

clone_size: -
j_call: TRBJ2-3
d_call: -
v_call: TRBV12-5
cdr3_aa: CASGDRGTDTQYF
cdr3_nt: TGTGCTAGTGGAGACAGAGGCACAGATACGCAGTATTTT

clone_size: -
j_call: TRBJ1-4
d_call: TRBD1
v_call: TRBV19
cdr3_aa: CASSMVGTVDEKLFF
cdr3_nt: TGTGCCAGTAGTATGGTTGGGACAGTTGACGAAAAACTGTTTTTT

clone_size: -
j_call: TRBJ2-4
d_call: TRBD2
v_call: TRBV2
cdr3_aa: CASSDSGDSIQYF
cdr3_nt: TGTGCCAGCAGTGACAGCGGGGATAGCATTCAGTACTTC

clone_size: -
j_call: TRBJ2-1
d_call: TRBD2
v_call: TRBV5-6
cdr3_aa: CASSLNSGGARSEQFF
cdr3_nt: TGTGCCAGCAGCTTAAATTCCGGGGGGGCCCGTAGTGAGCAGTTCTTC

clone_size: -
j_call: TRBJ2-5
d_call: TRBD2
v_call: TRBV5-6
cdr3_aa: CASRPPGLQETQYF
cdr3_nt: TGTGCCAGCAGACCCCCGGGACTACAAGAGACCCAGTACTTC

clone_size: once
j_call: TRBJ2-5
d_call: -
v_call: TRBV3-1/TRBV3-2
cdr3_aa: CASSFARETQYF
cdr3_nt: TGTGCCAGCAGCTTTGCGCGGGAGACCCAGTACTTC

clone_size: -
j_call: TRBJ2-5
d_call: -
v_call: TRBV6-5
cdr3_aa: CASTLGSGETQYF
cdr3_nt: TGTGCCAGCACCTTGGGTAGCGGAGAGACCCAGTACTTC

clone_size: -
j_call: TRBJ2-3
d_call: TRBD2
v_call: TRBV29-1
cdr3_aa: CSVDPPSGSADTQYF
cdr3_nt: TGCAGCGTTGATCCCCCTAGCGGGAGTGCAGATACGCAGTATTTT

clone_size: -
j_call: TRBJ2-1
d_call: -
v_call: TRBV14
cdr3_aa: CASSQVRGVGNEQFF
cdr3_nt: TGTGCCAGCAGCCAAGTACGAGGAGTCGGCAATGAGCAGTTCTTC

clone_size: -
j_call: TRBJ2-5
d_call: -
v_call: TRBV9
cdr3_aa: CASSVSGVGQTQYF
cdr3_nt: TGTGCCAGCAGCGTATCAGGGGTCGGACAGACCCAGTACTTC

clone_size: -
j_call: TRBJ1-1
d_call: -
v_call: TRBV5-6
cdr3_aa: CASTRRGEGNTEAFF
cdr3_nt: TGTGCCAGCACCCGGCGGGGCGAAGGTAACACTGAAGCTTTCTTT

clone_size: -
j_call: TRBJ1-5
d_call: -
v_call: TRBV6-2/TRBV6-3
cdr3_aa: CASSYSGGARQPQHF
cdr3_nt: TGTGCCAGCAGTTACTCGGGAGGGGCTCGGCAGCCCCAGCATTTT

clone_size: -
j_call: TRBJ2-3
d_call: TRBD2
v_call: TRBV29-1
cdr3_aa: CSTDDLAGGADTQYF
cdr3_nt: TGCAGCACCGACGATCTAGCGGGGGGAGCAGATACGCAGTATTTT

clone_size: once
j_call: TRBJ1-5
d_call: TRBD1
v_call: TRBV6-2/TRBV6-3
cdr3_aa: CASSSLTGASNQPQHF
cdr3_nt: TGTGCCAGCAGTTCCTTGACAGGGGCTAGCAATCAGCCCCAGCATTTT

clone_size: -
j_call: TRBJ1-5
d_call: TRBD1
v_call: TRBV27
cdr3_aa: CASRLQGAASNQPQHF
cdr3_nt: TGTGCCAGCAGACTACAGGGGGCGGCGAGCAATCAGCCCCAGCATTTT

clone_size: -
j_call: TRBJ2-3
d_call: TRBD2
v_call: TRBV7-9
cdr3_aa: CASSLRTAGLARDTQYF
cdr3_nt: TGTGCCAGCAGCTTACGTACCGCGGGACTAGCGAGAGATACGCAGTATTTT

clone_size: -
j_call: TRBJ1-1
d_call: TRBD1
v_call: TRBV30
cdr3_aa: CAWSRDRGTEAFF
cdr3_nt: TGTGCCTGGAGTAGGGACAGGGGCACTGAAGCTTTCTTT

clone_size: -
j_call: TRBJ2-5
d_call: -
v_call: TRBV12-3/TRBV12-4
cdr3_aa: CASSLSIETQYF
cdr3_nt: TGTGCCAGCAGTTTGTCTATAGAGACCCAGTACTTC

clone_size: -
j_call: TRBJ2-1
d_call: TRBD2
v_call: TRBV7-2
cdr3_aa: CASSLARWASGNYNEQFF
cdr3_nt: TGTGCCAGCAGCTTAGCGCGGTGGGCTAGCGGGAACTACAATGAGCAGTTCTTC

clone_size: -
j_call: TRBJ1-1
d_call: -
v_call: TRBV21-1
cdr3_aa: CASSIMRPLNTEAFF
cdr3_nt: TGTGCCAGCAGCATAATGCGGCCTTTGAACACTGAAGCTTTCTTT

clone_size: -
j_call: TRBJ2-2
d_call: -
v_call: TRBV19
cdr3_aa: CASSIRTGELFF
cdr3_nt: TGTGCCAGTAGTATCAGGACCGGGGAGCTGTTTTTT